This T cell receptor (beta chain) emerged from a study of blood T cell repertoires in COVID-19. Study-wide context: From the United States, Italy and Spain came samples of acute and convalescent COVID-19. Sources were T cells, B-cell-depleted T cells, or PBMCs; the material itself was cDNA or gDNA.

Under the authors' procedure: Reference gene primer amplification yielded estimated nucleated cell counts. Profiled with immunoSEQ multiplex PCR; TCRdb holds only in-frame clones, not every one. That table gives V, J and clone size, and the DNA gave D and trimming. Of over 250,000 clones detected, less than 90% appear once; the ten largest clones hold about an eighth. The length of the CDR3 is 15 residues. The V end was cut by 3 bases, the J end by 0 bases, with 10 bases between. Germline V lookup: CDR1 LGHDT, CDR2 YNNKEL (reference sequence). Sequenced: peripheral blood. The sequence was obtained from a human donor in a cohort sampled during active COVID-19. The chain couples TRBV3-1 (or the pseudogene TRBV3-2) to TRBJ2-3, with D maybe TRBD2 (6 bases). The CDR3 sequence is CASSHGGPSTDTQYF. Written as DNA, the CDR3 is TGTGCCAGCAGCCACGGGGGACCTAGCACAGATACGCAGTATTTT.